This T cell receptor beta chain was recorded in a study of CD8 T cells in Susac syndrome. The CDR3 contains 13 residues. The J segment lost 4 bases and the V segment lost 7 bases, leaving 6 bases of the junction unmatched. Germline CDR1 is SQVTM and CDR2 is ANQGSEA. RNA in amounts of roughly 0.45 to 1 ug was reverse transcribed with random hexamers. TCRdb used MiXCR to reprocess the immunoSEQ multiplex PCR reads, holding one entry per CDR3 protein. The data contain 150,000 or so distinct CDR3 sequences, approximately 94% of them seen just once; the ten biggest clones take up 0.075% to 0.095%. The V gene is TRBV29-1, the J gene TRBJ1-1, with TRBD1 matching 10 bases. Sequencing was carried out using CD4+ T cells from PBMCs. The TCR was taken from a human donor with multiple sclerosis. CDR3 DNA: TGCAGCGCTATGACAGGGGGCTTCACTGAAGCTTTCTTT. Translating gives CSAMTGGFTEAFF.